Listed below are T cell receptor beta chains from one sample, sequenced in a study of cytomegalovirus exposure and HLA in healthy donors. Libraries were prepared by immunoSEQ multiplex PCR; TCRdb keeps only in-frame clonotypes and omits some of them. The repertoire has around 130,000 clones, around 80% of them found once; the top ten carry 5.3%. Material for sequencing was PBMCs. Source of these receptors: a man in his thirties or forties in good health and CMV-seronegative. Each CDR3 is given with its conserved first and last residue. A D gene is named only where the DNA matches it firmly. Rows may omit the clone size; those that give it use once, few, many or a size class.

v_gene	d_gene	j_gene	abundance	CDR3aa	CDR3nt
TRBV5-8	TRBD1	TRBJ1-6	.	CASSFWSGTGYSPLHF	TGTGCCAGCAGCTTTTGGTCCGGGACAGGGTATTCACCCCTCCACTTT
TRBV6-6	.	TRBJ1-1	.	CASSLGQAGTTEAFF	TGTGCCAGCAGCCTCGGTCAAGCGGGAACCACTGAAGCTTTCTTT
TRBV6-5	.	TRBJ2-5	few	CASSQNSGAQETQYF	TGTGCCAGCAGTCAAAACAGTGGGGCCCAAGAGACCCAGTACTTC
TRBV9	TRBD1	TRBJ1-2	.	CASSVALGQGAAGYTF	TGTGCCAGCAGCGTAGCTCTGGGACAGGGGGCTGCTGGCTACACCTTC
TRBV18	TRBD1	TRBJ2-7	.	CASSPAGTGKIHEQYF	TGTGCCAGCTCACCCGCCGGGACAGGGAAAATCCACGAGCAGTACTTC
TRBV2	TRBD2	TRBJ2-7	.	CASNLAGGSYEQYF	TGTGCCAGCAACTTAGCGGGAGGATCCTACGAGCAGTACTTC
TRBV5-1	TRBD1	TRBJ2-7	once	CASSLRTGQSEQYF	TGCGCCAGCAGCTTACGGACAGGACAAAGCGAGCAGTACTTC
TRBV6-5	TRBD1	TRBJ2-5	.	CASSWTGKRETQYF	TGCGCCAGCAGTTGGACAGGGAAGAGAGAGACCCAGTACTTC
TRBV29-1	TRBD1	TRBJ1-2	.	CSPGQNYGYTF	TGCAGTCCGGGACAGAACTATGGCTACACCTTC
TRBV18	.	TRBJ1-2	.	CASSPGVSTTNYGYTF	TGTGCCAGCTCACCCGGCGTTTCCACGACAAACTATGGCTACACCTTC
TRBV7-2	.	TRBJ2-5	.	CASSLNTGAGETQYF	TGTGCCAGCAGCTTAAACACAGGGGCGGGGGAGACCCAGTACTTC
TRBV11-2	.	TRBJ1-6	.	CASSLELGRNNSPLHF	TGTGCCAGCAGCTTAGAGCTGGGCCGTAATAATTCACCCCTCCACTTT
TRBV6-5	.	TRBJ1-3	few	CASSYRNTIYF	TGTGCCAGCAGTTACCGGAACACCATATATTTT
TRBV19	.	TRBJ1-1	few	CASSMGQAAGTEAFF	TGTGCCAGTAGTATGGGGCAGGCAGCAGGGACTGAAGCTTTCTTT
TRBV11-2	.	TRBJ1-1	.	CASRPRAENTEAFF	TGTGCCAGCAGACCCAGGGCCGAGAACACTGAAGCTTTCTTT
TRBV7-2	TRBD2	TRBJ2-7	.	CASSLANRGRAYF	TGTGCCAGCAGCTTAGCGAATCGAGGGAGGGCGTACTTC
TRBV5-6	.	TRBJ2-3	.	CASSPGSRTDTQYF	TGTGCCAGCAGCCCGGGGAGCCGCACAGATACGCAGTATTTT
TRBV19	.	TRBJ1-2	.	CASRDYGRGANTF	TGTGCCAGTCGTGACTACGGGCGGGGAGCGAACACCTTC
TRBV5-1	.	TRBJ2-5	.	CASSLRDEETQYF	TGCGCCAGCAGCTTGCGGGATGAAGAGACCCAGTACTTC
TRBV6-1	TRBD1	TRBJ1-5	.	CASSLGQESNQPQHF	TGTGCCAGCAGTTTGGGACAGGAAAGCAATCAGCCCCAGCATTTT
TRBV15	TRBD2	TRBJ2-2	.	CATSTGLAGVNTGELFF	TGTGCCACCAGCACGGGACTAGCGGGGGTGAACACCGGGGAGCTGTTTTTT
TRBV5-1	TRBD2	TRBJ2-3	once	CASSLAGGTDAQYF	TGCGCCAGCAGTCTGGCGGGGGGGACAGATGCGCAGTATTTT
TRBV29-1	TRBD2	TRBJ2-1	.	CSAGTSGAYNEQFF	TGCAGCGCTGGGACTAGCGGGGCCTACAATGAGCAGTTCTTC
TRBV29-1	.	TRBJ2-7	.	CSVGAGVPYEQYF	TGCAGCGTTGGCGCAGGGGTTCCCTACGAGCAGTACTTC
TRBV5-1	.	TRBJ1-2	.	CASSQSTTTHPTGF	TGCGCCAGCAGCCAATCGACGACCACACATCCGACGGGTTTC
TRBV5-1	.	TRBJ2-5	few	CASSLGTGWQTQYF	TGCGCCAGCAGCTTGGGCACCGGGTGGCAGACCCAGTACTTC
TRBV30	.	TRBJ2-7	.	CAWNPSGDYEQYF	TGTGCCTGGAACCCCTCCGGTGACTACGAGCAGTACTTC
TRBV29-1	TRBD1	TRBJ1-1	.	CSYTRDRNTEAFF	TGCAGCTACACAAGGGACAGGAACACTGAAGCTTTCTTT
TRBV5-6	TRBD2	TRBJ2-5	.	CASSLGGRAETQYF	TGTGCCAGCAGCTTGGGCGGGAGGGCGGAGACCCAGTACTTC
TRBV6-6	TRBD1	TRBJ1-2	few	CASSPSTGSGYTF	TGTGCCAGCAGTCCTTCGACAGGGTCTGGCTACACCTTC
TRBV10-3	TRBD1	TRBJ2-7	.	CAISEGQGAYEQYF	TGTGCCATCAGTGAGGGACAGGGGGCCTACGAGCAGTACTTC
TRBV11-2	.	TRBJ1-2	.	CASSLGTAGYTF	TGTGCCAGCAGCCTTGGGACTGCTGGCTACACCTTC
TRBV10-3	TRBD2	TRBJ2-1	once	CAISETSGAYNEQFF	TGTGCCATCAGTGAGACTAGCGGGGCCTACAATGAGCAGTTCTTC
TRBV7-9	.	TRBJ1-2	.	CASSPPRLIRDYGYTF	TGTGCCAGCAGCCCCCCCCGGCTTATACGGGACTATGGCTACACCTTC
TRBV5-8	TRBD1	TRBJ1-6	.	CASSHWGTGGYNSPLHF	TGTGCCAGCAGCCATTGGGGGACAGGGGGTTATAATTCACCCCTCCACTTT
TRBV18	.	TRBJ1-1	.	CASSPRETEAFF	TGTGCCAGCTCACCACGGGAGACTGAAGCTTTCTTT
TRBV4-2	.	TRBJ2-7	.	CASSQERRREEQYF	TGTGCCAGCAGCCAAGAACGTAGGAGGGAAGAGCAGTACTTC
TRBV18	TRBD1	TRBJ2-7	.	CASSPPGQGVHEQYF	TGTGCCAGCTCACCACCGGGCCAGGGGGTCCACGAGCAGTACTTC
TRBV7-7	.	TRBJ1-1	.	CASSSGVGTEAFF	TGTGCTAGCAGCTCGGGGGTGGGGACTGAAGCTTTCTTT
TRBV28	.	TRBJ2-2	.	CASGTGYNTGELFF	TGTGCCAGCGGTACAGGATACAACACCGGGGAGCTGTTTTTT